A selection of T cell receptor beta chains follows, all from one sample in a study of cytomegalovirus exposure and HLA in healthy donors. Assay used: immunoSEQ multiplex PCR; TCRdb lists only in-frame clones, some missing. The table includes some 140,000 clones, 85% to 90% detected once. The specimen was PBMCs. The source is a man aged 18 to 30 in good health and CMV-seronegative. The CDR3 runs from the conserved cysteine through the conserved F or W. Some rows have no size entry. The others give once, few or many, or a class for an expanded clone.

len: 16; v_gene: TRBV4-3; j_gene: TRBJ2-6; abundance: .; CDR3aa: CASSQVFGSGANVLTF
len: 15; v_gene: TRBV18; j_gene: TRBJ1-4; abundance: .; CDR3aa: CASSPRQGTNEKLFF
len: 13; v_gene: TRBV11-2; j_gene: TRBJ1-1; abundance: .; CDR3aa: CASSPLANTEAFF
len: 16; v_gene: TRBV7-9; j_gene: TRBJ2-1; abundance: .; CDR3aa: CASSPMQVSSYNEQFF
len: 16; v_gene: TRBV7-9; j_gene: TRBJ2-6; abundance: .; CDR3aa: CASSLGQGAGANVLTF
len: 13; v_gene: TRBV4-3; j_gene: TRBJ2-1; abundance: .; CDR3aa: CASSQDARDEQFF
len: 13; v_gene: TRBV6-5; j_gene: TRBJ1-2; abundance: .; CDR3aa: CASTPTGFNGYTF
len: 13; v_gene: TRBV6-1; j_gene: TRBJ1-5; abundance: .; CDR3aa: CASRRDRDQPQHF
len: 16; v_gene: TRBV30; j_gene: TRBJ1-2; abundance: .; CDR3aa: CAWSGGGQGPNYGYTF
len: 15; v_gene: TRBV27; j_gene: TRBJ2-3; abundance: .; CDR3aa: CASSFQRDITDTQYF
len: 14; v_gene: TRBV7-2; j_gene: TRBJ2-2; abundance: .; CDR3aa: CASSSKGLTGELFF
len: 14; v_gene: TRBV11-2; j_gene: TRBJ2-5; abundance: .; CDR3aa: CASTPLGWQETQYF
len: 14; v_gene: TRBV27; j_gene: TRBJ2-7; abundance: .; CDR3aa: CASSPGLAGDRQYF
len: 15; v_gene: TRBV11-2; j_gene: TRBJ1-1; abundance: .; CDR3aa: CASTYPGQANTEAFF
len: 14; v_gene: TRBV6-1; j_gene: TRBJ2-7; abundance: .; CDR3aa: CASRKDLFGYEQYF
len: 19; v_gene: TRBV9; j_gene: TRBJ2-1; abundance: .; CDR3aa: CASSVAGLAGDLSYNEQFF
len: 14; v_gene: TRBV14; j_gene: TRBJ2-7; abundance: .; CDR3aa: CASSPGQGGYEQYF
len: 13; v_gene: TRBV4-2; j_gene: TRBJ2-1; abundance: few; CDR3aa: CASSQEGEAEQFF
len: 16; v_gene: TRBV7-8; j_gene: TRBJ2-1; abundance: .; CDR3aa: CASSLASSGSPGEQFF
len: 16; v_gene: TRBV5-6; j_gene: TRBJ2-5; abundance: .; CDR3aa: CASSLRLAGAQETQYF
len: 12; v_gene: TRBV2; j_gene: TRBJ1-5; abundance: .; CDR3aa: CASNQINQPQHF
len: 15; v_gene: TRBV5-6; j_gene: TRBJ2-1; abundance: .; CDR3aa: CASSSGQRDYNEQFF
len: 15; v_gene: TRBV30; j_gene: TRBJ1-5; abundance: once; CDR3aa: CAWSVSGYSNQPQHF
len: 15; v_gene: TRBV6-5; j_gene: TRBJ2-1; abundance: .; CDR3aa: CASSIQGASYNEQFF
len: 17; v_gene: TRBV15; j_gene: TRBJ1-2; abundance: .; CDR3aa: CATSSPLRRDTNYGYTF
len: 19; v_gene: TRBV28; j_gene: TRBJ2-1; abundance: .; CDR3aa: CASSLGRGGPPIFYNEQFF
len: 14; v_gene: TRBV13; j_gene: TRBJ2-1; abundance: .; CDR3aa: CASSGSGTYNEQFF
len: 15; v_gene: TRBV5-8; j_gene: TRBJ2-1; abundance: once; CDR3aa: CASSFDQGSYNEQFF
len: 13; v_gene: TRBV7-2; j_gene: TRBJ2-5; abundance: .; CDR3aa: CASSFGILETQYF
len: 16; v_gene: TRBV5-1; j_gene: TRBJ1-3; abundance: .; CDR3aa: CASALQSGYSGNTIYF
len: 14; v_gene: TRBV6-1; j_gene: TRBJ2-5; abundance: .; CDR3aa: CASSEGGGWETQYF
len: 14; v_gene: TRBV5-1; j_gene: TRBJ1-2; abundance: .; CDR3aa: CASSRDMGHYGYTF
len: 16; v_gene: TRBV5-1; j_gene: TRBJ1-2; abundance: .; CDR3aa: CASSPLAETLSDGYTF
len: 13; v_gene: TRBV19; j_gene: TRBJ1-3; abundance: few; CDR3aa: CASSIQSGNTIYF
len: 13; v_gene: TRBV12-5; j_gene: TRBJ1-4; abundance: .; CDR3aa: CASRGRGNEKLFF
len: 15; v_gene: TRBV19; j_gene: TRBJ2-7; abundance: few; CDR3aa: CASSIIGTGGYEQYF
len: 15; v_gene: TRBV19; j_gene: TRBJ1-5; abundance: once; CDR3aa: CASSRTGSYNQPQHF
len: 12; v_gene: TRBV5-6; j_gene: TRBJ2-7; abundance: .; CDR3aa: CASSLGQVEQYF
len: 15; v_gene: TRBV7-2; j_gene: TRBJ1-2; abundance: .; CDR3aa: CASSTEIRGAYGYTF
len: 17; v_gene: TRBV27; j_gene: TRBJ2-7; abundance: .; CDR3aa: CASSKTGPGTGHLQQYF
len: 15; v_gene: TRBV6-4; j_gene: TRBJ1-6; abundance: .; CDR3aa: CASSDLGGSSSPLHF
len: 17; v_gene: TRBV7-9; j_gene: TRBJ2-7; abundance: .; CDR3aa: CASSLAVSGTALYEQYF
len: 15; v_gene: TRBV6-5; j_gene: TRBJ1-5; abundance: .; CDR3aa: CASSYSAGSDQPQHF
len: 17; v_gene: TRBV9; j_gene: TRBJ1-3; abundance: .; CDR3aa: CASSAKGVARDRNTIYF
len: 14; v_gene: TRBV28; j_gene: TRBJ2-7; abundance: .; CDR3aa: CASSRSGTHYEQYF
len: 14; v_gene: TRBV5-6; j_gene: TRBJ2-7; abundance: .; CDR3aa: CASSLGQGAYEQYF
len: 17; v_gene: TRBV18; j_gene: TRBJ1-2; abundance: .; CDR3aa: CASSPSAGTLANYGYTF
len: 14; v_gene: TRBV28; j_gene: TRBJ1-2; abundance: .; CDR3aa: CASSTSGQSYGYTF
len: 13; v_gene: TRBV7-2; j_gene: TRBJ2-1; abundance: .; CDR3aa: CASSQTKFNEQFF
len: 13; v_gene: TRBV27; j_gene: TRBJ2-7; abundance: .; CDR3aa: CASSYSRTGEQYF
len: 13; v_gene: TRBV5-1; j_gene: TRBJ1-1; abundance: .; CDR3aa: CASSLGRNTEAFF
len: 15; v_gene: TRBV6-5; j_gene: TRBJ1-1; abundance: .; CDR3aa: CASSYNSQENTEAFF
len: 15; v_gene: TRBV27; j_gene: TRBJ2-3; abundance: .; CDR3aa: CASRSLGQGTDTQYF
len: 14; v_gene: TRBV13; j_gene: TRBJ1-2; abundance: .; CDR3aa: CASSLAGSKGGYTF